Presented here are 21 T cell receptor beta chains from one specimen sequenced in a study of blood T cell repertoires in COVID-19. The repertoire was sequenced with immunoSEQ multiplex PCR; TCRdb's copy has only in-frame clones and lacks some. The profile covers over 300,000 clones, with 70% to 90% appearing a single time and approximately 5% taken by the ten largest. The sequencing input was PBMCs or T cells enriched from blood (not recorded which). The receptors derive from a woman under 40 who had recovered from COVID-19.

The chain has TRBV10-3 and TRBJ2-7; 7 positions agree with TRBD1. Trimming cost V 3 bases and J 0 bases; bases outside gene matches: 11. This CDR3 contains 17 residues. Germline CDR1 is ENHRY and CDR2 is SYGVKD. In DNA form, the CDR3 reads TGTGCCATCAGTGACCGGGACAGATTCTATCCCTCCTACGAGCAGTACTTC. Protein sequence: CAISDRDRFYPSYEQYF.

J is TRBJ2-1 and V is TRBV14; TRBD2 matches at 10 bases. V trimming: 3 bases; J trimming: 8 bases; junction bases outside the gene matches: 13. The CDR3 extends over 17 amino acids. In germline, CDR1 is SGHDN, CDR2 FVKESK. The CDR3 DNA follows: TGTGCCAGCAGCCACCCGGGCCCGGGACTAGCGATCGATGAGCAGTTCTTC. Translating gives CASSHPGPGLAIDEQFF.

The chain is built from TRBV5-1 and TRBJ2-5; 13 nucleotides match TRBD2. The CDR3 consists of 16 residues. J lost 3 bases, V lost 3 bases, and 5 bases had no gene match. The V gene's germline CDR1 is SGHRS and CDR2 YFSETQ. The CDR3: CASSSGLAGVEETQYF. CDR3 in DNA: TGCGCCAGCAGCTCCGGACTAGCGGGGGTCGAAGAGACCCAGTACTTC.

This clone showed up just once. The chain is built from TRBV30 and TRBJ1-1; D gene unclear. V was trimmed by 0 bases and J by 5 bases, leaving 13 bases between them. Germline V gene lookup returns CDR1 GTSNPN and CDR2 SVGIG (reference sequence). The CDR3 contains 14 residues. The CDR3 sequence: CAWSVGAVWTEAFF. The CDR3, as DNA: TGTGCCTGGAGTGTCGGAGCAGTTTGGACTGAAGCTTTCTTT.

The gene calls are TRBV5-8 and TRBJ2-7; possibly TRBD2 for D (6 bases). CDR1 and CDR2 (germline): SGHTS, YDEGEE. V lost 5 bases and J lost 6, with 12 bases in between. This CDR3 has 12 amino acids. Written as DNA, the CDR3 is TGTGCCAGCAGATTTGGAGGGCTCGAGCAGTACTTC. Translation: CASRFGGLEQYF.

The chain has TRBV3-1 (or the pseudogene TRBV3-2) and TRBJ1-6, with 8 nucleotides matching TRBD1. Losses at the gene ends were 1 base for V and 7 bases for J; bases not matched to a gene: 6. CDR1 is LGHDT, CDR2 YNNKEL, per germline (reference sequence). The CDR3 is 16 amino acids. CDR3 protein: CASSQVQGARNSPLHF. The CDR3 DNA sequence: TGTGCCAGCAGCCAAGTTCAGGGGGCACGCAATTCACCCCTCCACTTT.

The J gene is TRBJ2-2, the V gene TRBV3-1 (or the pseudogene TRBV3-2), with D possibly TRBD1 on 5 matching bases. This CDR3 is 14 amino acids long. Germline V gene sequence: CDR1 LGHDT, CDR2 YNNKEL (reference sequence). V lost 0 bases and J 7 bases, leaving 9 bases between the germline ends. CDR3 bases: TGTGCCAGCAGCCAAGACAGGGCAGGCGGGGAGCTGTTTTTT. This codes for CASSQDRAGGELFF.

The rearrangement links TRBV7-2 to TRBJ1-4; D remains ambiguous. The CDR3 runs to 16 residues. V lost 4 bases, J lost 5 bases, and 17 bases lay in between. Germline CDR1 and CDR2: SGHTA and FQGNSA. The CDR3 DNA follows: TGTGCCAGCAGCTACCGCGGGAGGAATACGAATGAAAAACTGTTTTTT. Protein product: CASSYRGRNTNEKLFF.

This clone was seen a single time. This chain joins TRBV6-2 or TRBV6-3 and TRBJ2-7; 9 bases line up with TRBD1. This CDR3 is built from 14 residues. Germline V gene lookup returns CDR1 MNHEY and CDR2 SVGEGT. The junction had 4 bases not matched to a gene; V was cut back by 3 bases and J by 4 bases. In DNA form, the CDR3 reads TGTGCCAGCAGTTATCTCGACAGGGGGTACGAGCAGTACTTC. The encoded protein is CASSYLDRGYEQYF.

The chain is built from TRBV2 and TRBJ1-2, with unresolved D. Looked up from germline, CDR1 is SNHLY and CDR2 is FYNNEI. CDR3 size: 14 residues. The V end was cut by 8 bases, the J end by 4 bases, with 17 bases between. The CDR3 DNA reads TGTGCCAGCCCTCAAGGAGGGCGTCCCTATGGCTACACCTTC. Protein product: CASPQGGRPYGYTF.

The V call is TRBV19, the J call TRBJ1-2, with TRBD1 matching 8 bases. The length of the CDR3 is 14 residues. Trimming removed 7 bases from V and 4 bases from J; junction bases left unmatched: 8. Germline values: CDR1 LNHDA, CDR2 SQIVND (reference sequence). The chain's CDR3 is CASTPNRGVYGYTF. The DNA for the CDR3 is TGTGCCAGTACCCCAAACAGGGGGGTCTATGGCTACACCTTC.

The chain combines TRBV6-2 or TRBV6-3 with TRBJ1-5, with D possibly being TRBD1 (5 bases). Between the trimmed V and J ends, which lost 5 bases and 2 bases, there was a span of 16 bases. CDR3 length: 16 amino acids. CDR1 MNHEY and CDR2 SVGEGT come from the germline V gene. The CDR3 DNA follows: TGTGCCAGCAGTGAGACCCAGGGTTTGGGCAATCAGCCCCAGCATTTT. It codes for CASSETQGLGNQPQHF.

The V gene is TRBV5-4, the J gene TRBJ1-2; D is ambiguous. Germline V gives CDR1 SGHNT, CDR2 YYREEE (reference sequence). The CDR3 loop spans 13 amino acids. V shed 5 bases and J shed 6 bases, with 14 bases lying between them. DNA of the CDR3: TGTGCCAGCAGACCCTTGGAGGGAAATGGCTACACCTTC. Encoded protein: CASRPLEGNGYTF.

The rearrangement joins TRBV7-6 to TRBJ2-2; the D gene is possibly TRBD1 (6 bases). CDR1 is SGHVS, CDR2 FNYEAQ, per germline. CDR3 length: 16 residues. Trimming pared 1 base from V and 7 bases from J, leaving 16 bases between. The CDR3 loop reads CASSLERWQGFGELFF. In DNA, the CDR3 is TGTGCCAGCAGCTTAGAGCGTTGGCAGGGGTTCGGGGAGCTGTTTTTT. Complete variable domain (other parts from reference TRBV7-6 and TRBJ2-2): GAGVSQSPRYKVTKRGQDVALRCDPISGHVSLYWYRQALGQGPEFLTYFNYEAQQDKSGLPNDRFSAERPEGSISTLTIQRTEQRDSAMYRCASSLERWQGFGELFFGEGSRLTVL.

The chain couples TRBV3-1 (or the pseudogene TRBV3-2) to TRBJ1-1; 11 bases map to TRBD1. Germline lookup yields CDR1 LGHDT and CDR2 YNNKEL (reference sequence). The CDR3 has 16 residues. The V segment lost 6 bases and the J segment 0 bases; nucleotides outside the gene matches: 6. CDR3 region: CASRKDRGLLNTEAFF. The CDR3 bases are TGTGCCAGCAGAAAGGACAGGGGGCTCCTGAACACTGAAGCTTTCTTT.

This chain connects TRBV19 to TRBJ1-2, with a weak D call TRBD1 (5 bases). CDR1 and CDR2 from the germline V gene are LNHDA and SQIVND (reference sequence). Trimming took 0 bases from V and 4 from J, leaving 15 bases between them. There are 16 residues in the CDR3. The CDR3 region has the DNA TGTGCCAGTAGTATAGATGTTTCAGGGTTAGGCTATGGCTACACCTTC. Its protein is CASSIDVSGLGYGYTF.

As for this clone: This sample includes further DNA sequences coding for the same CDR3. CDR3 protein: CASSLSLNTEAFF. As DNA, the CDR3 is TGTGCCAGCAGTCTAAGCCTGAACACTGAAGCTTTCTTT. The V call is TRBV27, the J call TRBJ1-1; no firm D call. The germline gives CDR1 MNHEY, CDR2 SMNVEV (reference sequence). V lost 5 bases and J 0 bases, leaving 7 bases between the germline ends. The CDR3 length is 13 residues.

The rearrangement joins TRBV4-3 to TRBJ1-2; 8 bases line up with TRBD1. Germline-derived CDR1 and CDR2 are LGHNA and YSLEER. CDR3 length equals 14 residues. Trimming at V came to 4 bases and at J to 7 bases, leaving 8 bases not matched to a gene. The CDR3: CASSLDRGRGGYTF. The DNA for the CDR3 is TGCGCCAGCAGCCTAGACAGGGGAAGGGGTGGCTACACCTTC.

V usage is TRBV19 and J usage is TRBJ1-2; possible D gene TRBD1, 6 bases. Germline V CDR1 and CDR2: LNHDA, SQIVND (reference sequence). The CDR3 is made up of 12 amino acids. Trimming took 7 bases from V and 4 from J, leaving 10 bases between them. The CDR3 nucleotides are TGTGCCAGTATGATGGACAGCTATGGCTACACCTTC. This sequence encodes CASMMDSYGYTF.

The J gene is TRBJ2-1, the V gene TRBV6-5; 11 bases map to TRBD2. The CDR3 contains 13 residues. Germline lookup yields CDR1 MNHEY and CDR2 SVGAGI. V lost 7 bases to trimming and J lost 6 bases; unmatched junction nucleotides: 2. CDR3 in amino acids: CASTTSGGNEQFF. In DNA form, the CDR3 reads TGTGCCAGCACTACTAGCGGGGGCAATGAGCAGTTCTTC.

V usage is TRBV4-3 and J usage is TRBJ2-3, with D tentatively TRBD2 (7 bases). The V end lost 4 bases, the J end lost 6 bases, and 11 bases lay between the germline ends. Per germline, CDR1 LGHNA and CDR2 YSLEER. The CDR3 spans 13 residues. In nucleotides, the CDR3 is TGCGCCAGCAGCCGCGGGGGCGTCGATACGCAGTATTTT. It translates to CASSRGGVDTQYF.